The count of the clone carrying this T cell receptor beta chain is one. This sample is part of a study of T cell changes during pregnancy in multiple sclerosis. Germline lookup yields CDR1 SGHKS and CDR2 YYEKEE (reference sequence). The CDR3 length is 14 residues. Trimming cost V 4 bases and J 3 bases, with 14 bases left between them. Sequenced by immunoSEQ multiplex PCR; TCRdb stores in-frame clones only, minus some. This sample has nearly 110,000 clones, with 75% to 95% found just once. The chain combines TRBV5-5 with TRBJ2-7; D remains ambiguous. The source was peripheral blood, collected before pregnancy. The sequence derives from a female donor with multiple sclerosis, enrolled in a pregnancy study. In DNA, the CDR3 is TGTGCCAGCAGCCGGAACAGCCCCCTCTACGAGCAGTACTTC. Protein product: CASSRNSPLYEQYF. Supplemented by reference TRBV5-5 and TRBJ2-7, the full variable domain reads DAGVTQSPTHLIKTRGQQVTLRCSPISGHKSVSWYQQVLGQGPQFIFQYYEKEERGRGNFPDRFSARQFPNYSSELNVNALLLGDSALYLCASSRNSPLYEQYFGPGTRLTVT.